This entry lists 15 T cell receptor beta chains sequenced from one sample in a study of T cell responses to AZD1222 COVID-19 vaccine. Some clones are missing from TCRdb's copy, which holds only in-frame ones; the method was immunoSEQ multiplex PCR. In the table there are 140,000 or so clones, more than 70% of which are singletons. Sample: peripheral blood, taken 28 days after the second AZD1222 dose. The receptors originated from an adult who received the AZD1222 COVID-19 vaccine.

V is TRBV24-1 and J is TRBJ1-5; a weak D match, TRBD1 (5 bases). The ends were cut back, 4 bases at V and 5 bases at J, with 11 bases in the middle. Germline CDR1 KGHDR, CDR2 SFDVKD. CDR3 length equals 14 residues. Here the CDR3 reads CATSDAGRDQPQHF. In nucleotides, the CDR3 is TGTGCCACCAGTGACGCGGGGCGAGATCAGCCCCAGCATTTT.

The rearrangement uses TRBV6-5 and TRBJ1-4; D is unresolved. V was shortened by 7 bases and J by 5 bases, with 14 bases between the two germline ends. Germline lookup yields CDR1 MNHEY and CDR2 SVGAGI. The CDR3 is made up of 14 amino acids. The CDR3 reads CASMAAGRNEKLFF. The CDR3 nucleotides read TGTGCCAGCATGGCGGCAGGAAGAAATGAAAAACTGTTTTTT.

This clone was detected a few times. V gene TRBV6-2 or TRBV6-3 combines with J gene TRBJ2-7; 11 bases line up with TRBD1. CDR1 MNHEY and CDR2 SVGEGT come from the germline V gene. Trimming removed 6 bases from V and 3 bases from J; junction bases left unmatched: 4. The CDR3 runs to 14 residues. The CDR3 protein is CASSTGTGGYEQYF. CDR3 DNA sequence: TGTGCCAGCAGCACCGGGACAGGGGGCTACGAGCAGTACTTC.

Here the CDR3 DNA reads TGTGCCAGCAGCTTCGACGGAAACATTCAGTACTTC. Amino acid sequence: CASSFDGNIQYF. V usage is TRBV7-3 and J usage is TRBJ2-4; no reliable D call. V was cut by 3 bases and J by 6 bases, with 6 bases left in between. Germline V gives CDR1 SGHTA, CDR2 FQGTGA. The CDR3 consists of 12 residues.

The chain carries TRBV2 and TRBJ2-7; no reliable D call. Trimming stripped 5 bases from V and 12 bases from J, with 23 bases between. From germline, CDR1 is SNHLY and CDR2 FYNNEI. The CDR3 spans 14 residues. The CDR3 nucleotides read TGTGCCAGCAGTCCTCAAACAACAGCCTCGCGGTCGTACTTC. Translating gives CASSPQTTASRSYF. The whole variable domain, filled in from reference TRBV2 and TRBJ2-7, reads EPEVTQTPSHQVTQMGQEVILRCVPISNHLYFYWYRQILGQKVEFLVSFYNNEISEKSEIFDDQFSVERPDGSNFTLKIRSTKLEDSAMYFCASSPQTTASRSYFGPGTRLTVT.

V usage is TRBV9 and J usage is TRBJ2-3, with a weak D call TRBD1 (6 bases). CDR1 is SGDLS and CDR2 is YYNGEE in the germline V gene. The CDR3 is 14 amino acids. Trimming removed 3 bases from V and 4 bases from J, with 12 bases in between. In DNA form, the CDR3 reads TGTGCCAGCAGCGAAGGGGGTAGGGCAGATACGCAGTATTTT. Protein: CASSEGGRADTQYF.

The chain employs TRBV3-1 (or the pseudogene TRBV3-2) and TRBJ1-2; D remains ambiguous. This CDR3 region has 14 residues. V dropped 2 bases and J dropped 8 bases, with 15 bases sitting between them. Germline CDR1 LGHDT, CDR2 YNNKEL (reference sequence). CDR3 sequence (DNA): TGTGCCAGCAGCCAAACCGAATCTTTTCGGGGCTACACCTTC. It translates to CASSQTESFRGYTF.

This chain uses TRBV3-1 (or the pseudogene TRBV3-2) with TRBJ2-6; D is undetermined. CDR1 and CDR2 (germline): LGHDT, YNNKEL (reference sequence). The CDR3 runs to 15 residues. Trimming cost V 4 bases and J 0 bases, with 7 bases left between them. The CDR3, as DNA: TGTGCCAGCAGCCCGGACCTCTCTGGGGCCAACGTCCTGACTTTC. Translating it yields CASSPDLSGANVLTF.

The chain uses TRBV30 and TRBJ2-3, with no clear D. CDR3 size: 13 residues. Trimming stripped 4 bases from V and 4 bases from J, with 12 bases between. Germline CDR1 reads GTSNPN; CDR2 reads SVGIG (reference sequence). CDR3 amino acids: CAWTAVLSDTQYF. The CDR3 nucleotides read TGTGCCTGGACCGCGGTCCTATCAGATACGCAGTATTTT.

This chain links TRBV5-6 with TRBJ1-2, with a possible D match to TRBD1 (6 bases). The CDR3 sequence is 17 residues long. Germline values: CDR1 SGHDT, CDR2 YYEEEE. Trimming shortened V by 0 bases and J by 8 bases, and 23 bases separated the two germline ends. The CDR3 here is CASSLVDRIEILGGYTF. Here the CDR3 DNA reads TGTGCCAGCAGCTTGGTCGACAGGATAGAAATTCTGGGAGGCTACACCTTC.

The chain combines TRBV3-1 (or the pseudogene TRBV3-2) with TRBJ2-7; D unresolved. Germline V gene lookup returns CDR1 LGHDT and CDR2 YNNKEL (reference sequence). Between the trimmed V and J ends, which lost 0 bases and 1 base, there was a span of 1 base. The CDR3 has 12 amino acids. CDR3 loop: CASSQESYEQYF. DNA for the CDR3: TGTGCCAGCAGCCAAGAATCCTACGAGCAGTACTTC.

The V gene is TRBV19, the J gene TRBJ2-3; TRBD2 aligns across 7 bases. J lost 1 base, V lost 2 bases, and 6 bases had no gene match. The CDR3 contains 16 residues. CDR1 and CDR2 from the germline V gene are LNHDA and SQIVND (reference sequence). The CDR3 DNA sequence: TGTGCCAGTAGTATATTAGCGAGCGGGGGCACAGATACGCAGTATTTT. Its protein is CASSILASGGTDTQYF. The full variable domain, its missing parts supplied by reference TRBV19 and TRBJ2-3, is DGGITQSPKYLFRKEGQNVTLSCEQNLNHDAMYWYRQDPGQGLRLIYYSQIVNDFQKGDIAEGYSVSREKKESFPLTVTSAQKNPTAFYLCASSILASGGTDTQYFGPGTRLTVL.

The genes are TRBV6-2 or TRBV6-3 and TRBJ1-1; D remains ambiguous. V lost 6 bases and J 4 bases, leaving 12 bases between the germline ends. The CDR3 is made up of 13 amino acids. Per the germline V gene, CDR1 is MNHEY and CDR2 is SVGEGT. The CDR3 DNA is TGTGCCAGCAGCCCCGCCGGGATCACTGAAGCTTTCTTT. Its protein is CASSPAGITEAFF.

The genes are TRBV28 and TRBJ2-2; D not certain. The CDR3 has 13 amino acids. Per germline, CDR1 MDHEN and CDR2 SYDVKM. Trimming stripped 5 bases from V and 1 base from J, with 5 bases between. This CDR3 reads CASSLVNTGELFF. Here the CDR3 DNA reads TGTGCCAGCAGTCTGGTGAACACCGGGGAGCTGTTTTTT.

The chain links TRBV7-3 to TRBJ2-3, with D possibly being TRBD2 (5 bases). The germline V and J ends were trimmed by 3 bases and 5 bases, with 15 bases remaining between them. CDR3 length: 15 residues. CDR1 and CDR2 from the germline V gene are SGHTA and FQGTGA. As DNA, the CDR3 is TGTGCCAGCAGCTTCGGCGCGGCACGGGGAGATACGCAGTATTTT. It codes for CASSFGAARGDTQYF.